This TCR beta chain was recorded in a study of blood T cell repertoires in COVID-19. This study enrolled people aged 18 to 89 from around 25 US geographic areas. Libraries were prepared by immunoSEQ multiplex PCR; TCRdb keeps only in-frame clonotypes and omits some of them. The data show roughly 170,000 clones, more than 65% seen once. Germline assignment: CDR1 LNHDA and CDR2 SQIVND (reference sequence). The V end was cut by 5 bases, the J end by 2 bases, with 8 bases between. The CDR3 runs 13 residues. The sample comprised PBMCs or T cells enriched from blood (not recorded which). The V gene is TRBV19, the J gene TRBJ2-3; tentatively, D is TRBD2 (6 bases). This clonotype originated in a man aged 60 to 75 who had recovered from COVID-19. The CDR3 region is CASSGGVTDTQYF. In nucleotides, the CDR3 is TGTGCCAGTAGTGGCGGGGTCACAGATACGCAGTATTTT. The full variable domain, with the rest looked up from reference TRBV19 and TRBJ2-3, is DGGITQSPKYLFRKEGQNVTLSCEQNLNHDAMYWYRQDPGQGLRLIYYSQIVNDFQKGDIAEGYSVSREKKESFPLTVTSAQKNPTAFYLCASSGGVTDTQYFGPGTRLTVL.